This T cell receptor beta chain was documented in a study of shared clonotypes between healthy human individuals. Overall study context: Per donor, three plates held CD4 naive cells, three held CD4 memory, two held CD8 naive and one held CD8 memory. Study-level points and caveats: What naive subsets generally showed was a larger estimated richness than memory subsets showed.

Points on this clone: Its antigen is unidentified.

Trimming took 4 bases from V and 7 from J, leaving 13 bases between them. The germline gives CDR1 GTSNPN, CDR2 SVGIG (reference sequence). The CDR3 is 13 amino acids. Assay: immunoSEQ multiplex PCR; the TCRdb copy retains only in-frame clones and omits some. Of about 980,000 clones in the sample, approximately 76% are singletons; the top ten hold roughly 1.5%. Sequenced input: memory CD4+ T cells sorted from blood. The subset denotes: CD45RA-negative fraction. The V and J genes are TRBV30 and TRBJ2-2; D call uncertain. This clonotype was sampled from a young man in good health. The chain's CDR3 is CAWTTNGVGELFF. CDR3 coding DNA: TGTGCCTGGACCACGAACGGCGTCGGGGAGCTGTTTTTT.